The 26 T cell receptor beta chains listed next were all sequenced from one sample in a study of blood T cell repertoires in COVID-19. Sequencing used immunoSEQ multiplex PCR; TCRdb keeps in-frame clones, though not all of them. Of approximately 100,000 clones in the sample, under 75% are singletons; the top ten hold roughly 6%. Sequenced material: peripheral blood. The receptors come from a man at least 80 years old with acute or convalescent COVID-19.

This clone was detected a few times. CDR3 nucleotide sequence: TGTGCCAGCTCACCATCCCCGGCAGGCTCCTACGAGCAGTACTTC. This sequence encodes CASSPSPAGSYEQYF. The genes are TRBV18 and TRBJ2-7; the D is unclear. The germline gives CDR1 KGHSH, CDR2 LQKENI. The CDR3 contains 15 residues. Trimming shortened V by 2 bases and J by 0 bases, and 11 bases separated the two germline ends.

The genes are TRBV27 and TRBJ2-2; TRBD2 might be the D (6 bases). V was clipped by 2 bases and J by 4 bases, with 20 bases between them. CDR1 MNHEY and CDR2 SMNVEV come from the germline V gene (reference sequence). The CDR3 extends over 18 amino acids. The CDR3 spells CASSLRNPSVQATGELFF. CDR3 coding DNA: TGTGCCAGCAGTTTACGGAATCCTAGCGTCCAGGCCACCGGGGAGCTGTTTTTT.

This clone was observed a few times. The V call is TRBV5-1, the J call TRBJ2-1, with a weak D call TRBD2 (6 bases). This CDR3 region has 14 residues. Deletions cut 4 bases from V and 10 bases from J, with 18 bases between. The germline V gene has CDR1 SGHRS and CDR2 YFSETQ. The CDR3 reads CASSGTGNGEEQFF. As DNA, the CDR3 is TGCGCCAGCAGCGGGACTGGGAATGGAGAGGAGCAGTTCTTC.

Here the CDR3 DNA reads TGCGCCAGCAGTCCCGAAGGACAGGGAATTCCTGGGGCCAACGTCCTGACTTTC. Translation: CASSPEGQGIPGANVLTF. The chain employs TRBV10-2 and TRBJ2-6; TRBD1 matches at 8 bases. The CDR3 sequence is 18 residues long. Germline lookup yields CDR1 WSHSY and CDR2 SAAADI. The trim removed 5 bases at V and 2 bases at J, leaving 11 bases unmatched.

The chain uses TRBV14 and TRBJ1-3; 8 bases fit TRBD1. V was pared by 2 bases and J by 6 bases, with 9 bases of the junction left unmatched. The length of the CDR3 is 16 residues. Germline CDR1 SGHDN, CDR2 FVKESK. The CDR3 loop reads CASSQRQGKGENTIYF. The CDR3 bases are TGTGCCAGCAGCCAACGACAGGGGAAGGGGGAAAACACCATATATTTT.

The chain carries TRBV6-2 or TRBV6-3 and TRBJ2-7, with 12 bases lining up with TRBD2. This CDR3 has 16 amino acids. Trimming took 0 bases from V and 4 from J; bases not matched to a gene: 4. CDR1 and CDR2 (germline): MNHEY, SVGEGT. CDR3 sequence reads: CASSYSRTSGMYEQYF. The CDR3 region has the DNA TGTGCCAGCAGTTACTCGAGGACTAGCGGGATGTACGAGCAGTACTTC.

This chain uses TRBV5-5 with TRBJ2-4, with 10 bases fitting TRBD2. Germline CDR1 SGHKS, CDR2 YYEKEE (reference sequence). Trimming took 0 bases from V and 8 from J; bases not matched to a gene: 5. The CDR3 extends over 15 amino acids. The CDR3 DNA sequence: TGTGCCAGCAGCTTGGGCGGACTAGCGGATTACATTCAGTACTTC. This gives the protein CASSLGGLADYIQYF. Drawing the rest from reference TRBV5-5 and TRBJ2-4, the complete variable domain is DAGVTQSPTHLIKTRGQQVTLRCSPISGHKSVSWYQQVLGQGPQFIFQYYEKEERGRGNFPDRFSARQFPNYSSELNVNALLLGDSALYLCASSLGGLADYIQYFGAGTRLSVL.

CDR3 DNA: TGTGCCAGCAGCGTTACGGACAGCCATCTAGCTAAAGATACGCAGTATTTT. Translating gives CASSVTDSHLAKDTQYF. The V and J genes are TRBV7-2 and TRBJ2-3, with TRBD1 as a possible D gene (6 bases). Germline CDR1 reads SGHTA; CDR2 reads FQGNSA. CDR3 length: 17 residues. Between the trimmed V and J ends, which lost 5 bases and 5 bases, there was a span of 23 bases. Filled out from reference TRBV7-2 and TRBJ2-3, the complete variable domain reads GAGVSQSPSNKVTEKGKDVELRCDPISGHTALYWYRQSLGQGLEFLIYFQGNSAPDKSGLPSDRFSAERTGGSVSTLTIQRTQQEDSAVYLCASSVTDSHLAKDTQYFGPGTRLTVL.

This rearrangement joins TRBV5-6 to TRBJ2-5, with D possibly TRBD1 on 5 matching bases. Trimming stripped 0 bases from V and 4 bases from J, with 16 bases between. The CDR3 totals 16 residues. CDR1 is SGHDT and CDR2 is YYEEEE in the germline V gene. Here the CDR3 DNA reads TGTGCCAGCAGCTTGGTAGGGGTCATTTCCCCAGAGACCCAGTACTTC. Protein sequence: CASSLVGVISPETQYF. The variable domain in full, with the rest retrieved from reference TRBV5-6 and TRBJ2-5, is DAGVTQSPTHLIKTRGQQVTLRCSPKSGHDTVSWYQQALGQGPQFIFQYYEEEERQRGNFPDRFSGHQFPNYSSELNVNALLLGDSALYLCASSLVGVISPETQYFGPGTRLLVL.

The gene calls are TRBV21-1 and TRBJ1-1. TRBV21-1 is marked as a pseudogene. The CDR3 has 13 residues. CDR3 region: CASSKPGNTEAFF. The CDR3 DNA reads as TGTGCCAGCAGCAAGCCGGGGAACACTGAAGCTTTCTTT.

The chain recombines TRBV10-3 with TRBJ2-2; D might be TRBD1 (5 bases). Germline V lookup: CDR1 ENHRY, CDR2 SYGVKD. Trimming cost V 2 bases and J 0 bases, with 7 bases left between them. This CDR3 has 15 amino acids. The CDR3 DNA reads TGTGCCATCAGTGAGGGGGCATCGAACACCGGGGAGCTGTTTTTT. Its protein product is CAISEGASNTGELFF.

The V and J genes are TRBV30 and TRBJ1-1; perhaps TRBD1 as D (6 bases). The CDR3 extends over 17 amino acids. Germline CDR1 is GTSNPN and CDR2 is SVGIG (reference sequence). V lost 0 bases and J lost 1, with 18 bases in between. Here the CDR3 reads CAWSVEGVYRENTEAFF. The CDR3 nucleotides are TGTGCCTGGAGTGTTGAGGGCGTTTACAGGGAGAACACTGAAGCTTTCTTT. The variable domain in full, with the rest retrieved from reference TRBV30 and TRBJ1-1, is SQTIHQWPATLVQPVGSPLSLECTVEGTSNPNLYWYRQAAGRGLQLLFYSVGIGQISSEVPQNLSASRPQDRQFILSSKKLLLSDSGFYLCAWSVEGVYRENTEAFFGQGTRLTVV.

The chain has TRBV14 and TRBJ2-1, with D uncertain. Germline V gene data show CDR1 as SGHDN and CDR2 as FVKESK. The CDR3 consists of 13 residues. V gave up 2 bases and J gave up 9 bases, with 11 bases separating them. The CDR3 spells CASSQLLGGEQFF. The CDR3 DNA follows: TGTGCCAGCAGCCAATTACTTGGTGGTGAGCAGTTCTTC.

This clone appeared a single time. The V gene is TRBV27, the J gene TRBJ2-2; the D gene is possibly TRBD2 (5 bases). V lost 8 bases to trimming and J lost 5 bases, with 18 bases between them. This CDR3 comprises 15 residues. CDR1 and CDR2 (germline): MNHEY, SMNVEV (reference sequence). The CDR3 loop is CASGRLGPGTGELFF. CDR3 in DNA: TGTGCCAGCGGGAGACTTGGGCCGGGGACCGGGGAGCTGTTTTTT.

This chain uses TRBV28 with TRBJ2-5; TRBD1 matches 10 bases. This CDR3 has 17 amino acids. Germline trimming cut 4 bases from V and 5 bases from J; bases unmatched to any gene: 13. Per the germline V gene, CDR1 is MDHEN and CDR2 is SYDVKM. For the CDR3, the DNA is TGTGCCAGCAGTTCGAACACTCCGGGACAGGGGTGGGAGACCCAGTACTTC. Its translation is CASSSNTPGQGWETQYF.

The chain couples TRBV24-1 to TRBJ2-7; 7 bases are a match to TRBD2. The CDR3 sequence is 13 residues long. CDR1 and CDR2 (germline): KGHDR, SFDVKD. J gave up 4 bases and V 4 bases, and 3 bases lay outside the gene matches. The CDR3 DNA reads TGTGCCACCAGTGAGAGCGGGACTTACGAGCAGTACTTC. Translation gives CATSESGTYEQYF.

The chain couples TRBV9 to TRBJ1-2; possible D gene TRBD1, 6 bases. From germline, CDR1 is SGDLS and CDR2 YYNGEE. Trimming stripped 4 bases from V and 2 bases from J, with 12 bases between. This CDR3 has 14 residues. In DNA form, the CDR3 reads TGTGCCAGCAGCCGGGACACTCTGAACTATGGCTACACCTTC. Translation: CASSRDTLNYGYTF.

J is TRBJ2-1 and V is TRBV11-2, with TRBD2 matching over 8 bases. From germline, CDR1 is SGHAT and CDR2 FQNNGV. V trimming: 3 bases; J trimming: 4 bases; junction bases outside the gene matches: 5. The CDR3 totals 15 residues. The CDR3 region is CASSFSGGPYNEQFF. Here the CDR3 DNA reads TGTGCCAGCAGCTTTTCGGGAGGGCCTTACAATGAGCAGTTCTTC.

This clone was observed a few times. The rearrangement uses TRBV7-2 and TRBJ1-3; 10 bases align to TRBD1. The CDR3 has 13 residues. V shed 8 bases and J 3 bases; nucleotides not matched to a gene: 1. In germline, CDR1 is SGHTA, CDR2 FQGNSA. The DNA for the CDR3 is TGTGCCAGCCGGGACAGGGGTGGAAACACCATATATTTT. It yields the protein CASRDRGGNTIYF.

Written as DNA, the CDR3 is TGCGCCAGCAGCTTGAGCTCCCGTCTGACATCCTACAATGAGCAGTTCTTC. It codes for CASSLSSRLTSYNEQFF. The chain uses TRBV5-1 and TRBJ2-1; no definite D call. The CDR3 runs 17 residues. Per germline, CDR1 SGHRS and CDR2 YFSETQ. V gave up 1 base and J gave up 1 base, with 15 bases separating them. Complete variable domain (other parts from reference TRBV5-1 and TRBJ2-1): KAGVTQTPRYLIKTRGQQVTLSCSPISGHRSVSWYQQTPGQGLQFLFEYFSETQRNKGNFPGRFSGRQFSNSRSEMNVSTLELGDSALYLCASSLSSRLTSYNEQFFGPGTRLTVL.

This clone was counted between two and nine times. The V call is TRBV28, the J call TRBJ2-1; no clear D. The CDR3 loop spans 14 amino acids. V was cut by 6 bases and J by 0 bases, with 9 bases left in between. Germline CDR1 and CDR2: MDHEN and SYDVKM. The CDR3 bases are TGTGCCAGCAGGCCCCCGGGCTCCTACAATGAGCAGTTCTTC. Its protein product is CASRPPGSYNEQFF. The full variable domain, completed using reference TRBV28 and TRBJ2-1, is DVKVTQSSRYLVKRTGEKVFLECVQDMDHENMFWYRQDPGLGLRLIYFSYDVKMKEKGDIPEGYSVSREKKERFSLILESASTNQTSMYLCASRPPGSYNEQFFGPGTRLTVL.

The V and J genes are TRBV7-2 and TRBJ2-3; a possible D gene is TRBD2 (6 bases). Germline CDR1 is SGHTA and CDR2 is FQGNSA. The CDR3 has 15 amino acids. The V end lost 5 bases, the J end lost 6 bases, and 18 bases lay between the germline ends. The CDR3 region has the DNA TGTGCCAGCAGCCCCGTGGGGGGAGACTTGGATACGCAGTATTTT. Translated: CASSPVGGDLDTQYF.

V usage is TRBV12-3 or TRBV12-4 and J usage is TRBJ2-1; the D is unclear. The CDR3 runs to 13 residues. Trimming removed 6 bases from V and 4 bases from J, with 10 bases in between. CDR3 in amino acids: CASSNIAYNEQFF. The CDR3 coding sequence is TGTGCCAGCAGCAACATTGCATACAATGAGCAGTTCTTC.

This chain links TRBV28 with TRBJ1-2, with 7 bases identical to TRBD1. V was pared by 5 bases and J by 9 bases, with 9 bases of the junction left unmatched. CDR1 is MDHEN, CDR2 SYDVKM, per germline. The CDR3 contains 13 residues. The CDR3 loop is CASSPTGAARYTF. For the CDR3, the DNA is TGTGCCAGCAGTCCTACAGGGGCAGCCCGCTACACCTTC.

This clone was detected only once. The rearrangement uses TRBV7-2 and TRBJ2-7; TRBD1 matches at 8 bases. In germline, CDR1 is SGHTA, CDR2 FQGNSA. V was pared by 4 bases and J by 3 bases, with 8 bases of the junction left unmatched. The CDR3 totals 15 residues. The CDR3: CASSSGQVRLYEQYF. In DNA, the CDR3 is TGTGCCAGCAGCTCGGGACAGGTGAGGCTCTACGAGCAGTACTTC.

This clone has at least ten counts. Here the CDR3 reads CARSPGTSDTDTQYF. In DNA form, the CDR3 reads TGTGCCAGAAGCCCCGGGACTAGCGATACAGATACGCAGTATTTT. The genes are TRBV5-3 and TRBJ2-3, with 10 nucleotides matching TRBD2. TRBV5-3 is annotated as an ORF whose role is uncertain. Unmatched junction bases numbered 5, after V lost 4 bases and J lost 3 bases. The CDR3 covers 15 residues.